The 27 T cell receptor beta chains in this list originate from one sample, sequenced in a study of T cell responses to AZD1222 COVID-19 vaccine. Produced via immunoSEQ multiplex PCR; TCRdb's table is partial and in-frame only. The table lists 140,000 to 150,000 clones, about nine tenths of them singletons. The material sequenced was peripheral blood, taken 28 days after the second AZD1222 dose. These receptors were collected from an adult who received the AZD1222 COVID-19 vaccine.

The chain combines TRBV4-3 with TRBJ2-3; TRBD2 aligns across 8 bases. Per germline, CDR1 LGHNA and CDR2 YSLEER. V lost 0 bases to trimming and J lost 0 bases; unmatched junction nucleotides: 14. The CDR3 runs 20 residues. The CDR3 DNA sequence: TGCGCCAGCAGCCAAGATGTCCGGGCCCGTACTAGCGGAAGCACAGATACGCAGTATTTT. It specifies CASSQDVRARTSGSTDTQYF.

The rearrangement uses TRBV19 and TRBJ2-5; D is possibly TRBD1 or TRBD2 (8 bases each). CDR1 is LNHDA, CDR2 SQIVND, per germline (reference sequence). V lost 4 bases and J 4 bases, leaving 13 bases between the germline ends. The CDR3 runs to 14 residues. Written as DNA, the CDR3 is TGTGCCAGTAGTACGGGGGGGACAGGAGAGACCCAGTACTTC. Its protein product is CASSTGGTGETQYF.

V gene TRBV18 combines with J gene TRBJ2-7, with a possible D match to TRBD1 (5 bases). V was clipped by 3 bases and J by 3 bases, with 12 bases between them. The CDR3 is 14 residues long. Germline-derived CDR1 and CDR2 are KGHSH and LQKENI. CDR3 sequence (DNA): TGTGCCAGCTCACCCCCCGGACAAGACTACGAGCAGTACTTC. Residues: CASSPPGQDYEQYF.

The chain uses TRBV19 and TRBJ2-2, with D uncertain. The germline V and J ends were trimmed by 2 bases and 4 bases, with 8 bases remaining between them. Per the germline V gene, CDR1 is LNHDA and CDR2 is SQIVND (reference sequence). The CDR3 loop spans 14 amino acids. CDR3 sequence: CASSIMGSTGELFF. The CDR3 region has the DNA TGTGCCAGTAGTATAATGGGAAGCACCGGGGAGCTGTTTTTT. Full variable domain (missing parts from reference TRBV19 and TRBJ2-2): DGGITQSPKYLFRKEGQNVTLSCEQNLNHDAMYWYRQDPGQGLRLIYYSQIVNDFQKGDIAEGYSVSREKKESFPLTVTSAQKNPTAFYLCASSIMGSTGELFFGEGSRLTVL.

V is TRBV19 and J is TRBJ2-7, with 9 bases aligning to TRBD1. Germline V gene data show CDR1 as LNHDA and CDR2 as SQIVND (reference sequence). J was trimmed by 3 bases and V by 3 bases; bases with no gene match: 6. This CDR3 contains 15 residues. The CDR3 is CASSMPGQGIYEQYF. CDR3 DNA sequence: TGTGCCAGTAGTATGCCGGGACAGGGTATCTACGAGCAGTACTTC.

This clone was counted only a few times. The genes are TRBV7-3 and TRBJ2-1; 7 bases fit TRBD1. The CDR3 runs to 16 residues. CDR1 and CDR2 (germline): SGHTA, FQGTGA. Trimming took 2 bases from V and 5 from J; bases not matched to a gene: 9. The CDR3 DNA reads TGTGCCAGCAGCTTAGTAGGTACAGGGGAAAACAATGAGCAGTTCTTC. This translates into CASSLVGTGENNEQFF.

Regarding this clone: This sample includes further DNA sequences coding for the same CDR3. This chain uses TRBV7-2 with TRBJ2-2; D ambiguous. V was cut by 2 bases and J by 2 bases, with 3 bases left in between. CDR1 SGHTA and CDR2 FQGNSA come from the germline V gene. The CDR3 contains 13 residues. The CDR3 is CASSLLNTGELFF. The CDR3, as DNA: TGTGCCAGCAGCTTATTAAACACCGGGGAGCTGTTTTTT.

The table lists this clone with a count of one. CDR3 DNA: TGTGCCAGCAGTTTATCTCCTTCCGGGGAGCTGTTTTTT. Protein sequence: CASSLSPSGELFF. J is TRBJ2-2 and V is TRBV27; D not certain. This CDR3 region has 13 residues. Trimming shortened V by 0 bases and J by 6 bases, and 5 bases separated the two germline ends. The germline V gene encodes CDR1 MNHEY and CDR2 SMNVEV (reference sequence).

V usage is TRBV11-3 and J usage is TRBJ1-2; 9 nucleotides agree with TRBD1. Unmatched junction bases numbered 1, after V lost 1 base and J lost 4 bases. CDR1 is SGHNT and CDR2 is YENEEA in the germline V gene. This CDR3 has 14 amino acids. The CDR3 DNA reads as TGTGCCAGCAGCTTAGGACAGGGGGGCTATGGCTACACCTTC. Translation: CASSLGQGGYGYTF.

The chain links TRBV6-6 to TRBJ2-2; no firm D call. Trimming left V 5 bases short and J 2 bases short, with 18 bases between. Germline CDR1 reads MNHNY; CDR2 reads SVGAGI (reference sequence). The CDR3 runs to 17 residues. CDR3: CASSPTRETRNTGELFF. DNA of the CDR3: TGTGCCAGCAGTCCGACCCGAGAGACACGAAACACCGGGGAGCTGTTTTTT.

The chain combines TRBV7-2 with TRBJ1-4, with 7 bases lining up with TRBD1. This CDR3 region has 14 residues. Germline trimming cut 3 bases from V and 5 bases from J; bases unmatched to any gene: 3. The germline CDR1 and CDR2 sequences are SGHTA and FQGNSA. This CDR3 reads CASSFRQGNEKLFF. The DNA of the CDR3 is TGTGCCAGCAGCTTTAGACAGGGAAATGAAAAACTGTTTTTT.

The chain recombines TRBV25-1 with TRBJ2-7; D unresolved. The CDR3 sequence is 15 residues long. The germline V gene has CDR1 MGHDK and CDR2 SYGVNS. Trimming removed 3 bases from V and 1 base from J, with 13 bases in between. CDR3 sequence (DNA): TGTGCCAGCAGTGACCCCGGGCCCCAATCCTACGAGCAGTACTTC. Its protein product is CASSDPGPQSYEQYF.

CDR3 in amino acids: CASSSSGATNEKLFF. In DNA, the CDR3 is TGTGCCAGCAGCTCGTCCGGGGCAACTAATGAAAAACTGTTTTTT. The rearrangement links TRBV7-9 to TRBJ1-4; D call uncertain. CDR1 and CDR2 (germline): SEHNR, FQNEAQ (reference sequence). The CDR3 has 15 amino acids. V was pared by 4 bases and J by 0 bases, with 9 bases between.

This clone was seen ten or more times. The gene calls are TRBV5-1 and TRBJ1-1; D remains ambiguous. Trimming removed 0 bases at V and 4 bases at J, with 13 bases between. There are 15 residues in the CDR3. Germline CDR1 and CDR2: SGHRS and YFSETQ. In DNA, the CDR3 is TGCGCCAGCAGCTTGGGTGGCACACTCTCCACTGAAGCTTTCTTT. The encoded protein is CASSLGGTLSTEAFF. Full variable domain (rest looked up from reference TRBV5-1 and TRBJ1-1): KAGVTQTPRYLIKTRGQQVTLSCSPISGHRSVSWYQQTPGQGLQFLFEYFSETQRNKGNFPGRFSGRQFSNSRSEMNVSTLELGDSALYLCASSLGGTLSTEAFFGQGTRLTVV.

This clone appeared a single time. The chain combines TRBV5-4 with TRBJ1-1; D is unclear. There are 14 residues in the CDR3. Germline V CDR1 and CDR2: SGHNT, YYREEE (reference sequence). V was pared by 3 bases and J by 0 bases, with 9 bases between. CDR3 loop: CASSWWQMNTEAFF. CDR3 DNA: TGTGCCAGCAGCTGGTGGCAGATGAACACTGAAGCTTTCTTT. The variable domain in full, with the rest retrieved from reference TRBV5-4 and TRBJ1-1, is ETGVTQSPTHLIKTRGQQVTLRCSSQSGHNTVSWYQQALGQGPQFIFQYYREEENGRGNFPPRFSGLQFPNYSSELNVNALELDDSALYLCASSWWQMNTEAFFGQGTRLTVV.

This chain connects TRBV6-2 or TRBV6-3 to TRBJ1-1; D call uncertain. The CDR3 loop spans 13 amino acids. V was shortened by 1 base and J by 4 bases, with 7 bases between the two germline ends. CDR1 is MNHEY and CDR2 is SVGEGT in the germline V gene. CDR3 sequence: CASSYFRGTEAFF. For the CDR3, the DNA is TGTGCCAGCAGTTACTTCCGCGGCACTGAAGCTTTCTTT.

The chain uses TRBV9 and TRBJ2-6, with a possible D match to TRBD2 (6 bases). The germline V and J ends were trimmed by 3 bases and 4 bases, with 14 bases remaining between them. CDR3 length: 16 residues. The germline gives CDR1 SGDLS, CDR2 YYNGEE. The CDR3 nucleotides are TGTGCCAGCAGCGGAGGTGGAGGGGTAGGGGCCAACGTCCTGACTTTC. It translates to CASSGGGGVGANVLTF.

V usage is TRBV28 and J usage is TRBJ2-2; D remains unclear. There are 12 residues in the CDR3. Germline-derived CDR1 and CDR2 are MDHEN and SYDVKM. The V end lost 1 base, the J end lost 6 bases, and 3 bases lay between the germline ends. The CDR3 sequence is CASSLLPGELFF. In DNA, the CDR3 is TGTGCCAGCAGTTTATTGCCCGGGGAGCTGTTTTTT.

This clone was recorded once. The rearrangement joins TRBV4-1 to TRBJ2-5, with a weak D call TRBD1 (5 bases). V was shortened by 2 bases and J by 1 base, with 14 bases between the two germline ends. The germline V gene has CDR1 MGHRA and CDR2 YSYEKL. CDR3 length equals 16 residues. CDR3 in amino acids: CASSQYPPGFQETQYF. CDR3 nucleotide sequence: TGCGCCAGCAGCCAATATCCCCCAGGGTTCCAAGAGACCCAGTACTTC.

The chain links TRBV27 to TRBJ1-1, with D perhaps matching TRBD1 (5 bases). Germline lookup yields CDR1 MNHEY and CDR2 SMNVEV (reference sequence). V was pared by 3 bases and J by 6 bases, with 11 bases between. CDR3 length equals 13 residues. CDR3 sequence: CASSLQGRAEAFF. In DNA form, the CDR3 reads TGTGCCAGCAGTTTGCAGGGTCGGGCTGAAGCTTTCTTT.

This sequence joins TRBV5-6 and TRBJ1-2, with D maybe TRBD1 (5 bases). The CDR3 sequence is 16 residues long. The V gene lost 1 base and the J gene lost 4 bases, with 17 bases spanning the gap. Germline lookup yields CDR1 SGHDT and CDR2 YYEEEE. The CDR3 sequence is CASSLSTGELLYGYTF. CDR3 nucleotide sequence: TGTGCCAGCAGCTTGTCAACAGGAGAGCTCCTCTATGGCTACACCTTC.

The CDR3 loop is CASSIQGLGNTEAFF. The CDR3 DNA reads as TGTGCCAGTAGTATTCAGGGCTTAGGTAACACTGAAGCTTTCTTT. The rearrangement joins TRBV19 to TRBJ1-1, with D possibly being TRBD1 (5 bases). The V end lost 3 bases, the J end lost 2 bases, and 13 bases lay between the germline ends. CDR3 size: 15 residues. CDR1 is LNHDA and CDR2 is SQIVND in the germline V gene (reference sequence).

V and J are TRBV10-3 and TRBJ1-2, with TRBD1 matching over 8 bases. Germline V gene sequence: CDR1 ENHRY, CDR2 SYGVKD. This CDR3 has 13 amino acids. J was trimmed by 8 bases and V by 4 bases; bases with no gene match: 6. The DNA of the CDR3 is TGTGCCATCAGTGCAACAGGGGGTGAAGGCTACACCTTC. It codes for CAISATGGEGYTF.

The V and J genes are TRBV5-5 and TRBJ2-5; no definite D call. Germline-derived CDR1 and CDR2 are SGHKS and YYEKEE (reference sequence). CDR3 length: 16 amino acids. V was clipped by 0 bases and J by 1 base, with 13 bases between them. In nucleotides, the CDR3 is TGTGCCAGCAGCTTGGCCTTGGTATGGCCCCAAGAGACCCAGTACTTC. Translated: CASSLALVWPQETQYF.

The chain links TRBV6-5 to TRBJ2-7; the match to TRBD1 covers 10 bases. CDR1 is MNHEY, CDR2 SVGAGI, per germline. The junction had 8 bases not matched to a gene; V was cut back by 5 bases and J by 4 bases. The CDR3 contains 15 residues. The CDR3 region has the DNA TGTGCCAGCAGTATAGGGGGACAGGGGAGGTACGAGCAGTACTTC. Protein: CASSIGGQGRYEQYF.

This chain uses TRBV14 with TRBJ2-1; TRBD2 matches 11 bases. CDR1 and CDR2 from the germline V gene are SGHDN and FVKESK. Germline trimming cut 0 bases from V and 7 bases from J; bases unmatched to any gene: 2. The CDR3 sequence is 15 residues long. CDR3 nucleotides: TGTGCCAGCAGCCAAGAAACTAGCGGGAGAAATGAGCAGTTCTTC. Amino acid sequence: CASSQETSGRNEQFF.

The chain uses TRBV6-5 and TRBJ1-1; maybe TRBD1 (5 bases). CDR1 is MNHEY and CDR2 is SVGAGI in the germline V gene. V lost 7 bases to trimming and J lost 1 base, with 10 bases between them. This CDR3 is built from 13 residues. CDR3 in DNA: TGTGCCAGCACGGGACGGCCGAACACTGAAGCTTTCTTT. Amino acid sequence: CASTGRPNTEAFF.